The 30 T cell receptor beta chains presented below share a single source sample, sequenced in a study of regulatory T cells in long-lasting Graves disease. Noted time point: persistent/refractory GD, antithyroid drugs over 5 years with positive TRAb. From PBMCs, RNA was extracted and then used to make the TCR library. Construction of TCR beta libraries relied on iRepertoire HTBI primers and on Arm-PCR targeting CDR3 regions. A single record per CDR3 protein comes from TCRdb applying MiXCR to the multiplex PCR reads. The data hold hundreds of thousands of distinct CDR3 sequences, with 25% to 35% observed a single time. The sequencing here drew on peripheral blood mononuclear cells (PBMCs), taken when the disease was refractory, from a patient treated with antithyroid drugs. The receptors here all came from a female donor with Graves disease.

In nucleotides, the CDR3 is TGTGCCAGCAGTACATTGACTAGCGAGCAGTTCTTC. This gives the protein CASSTLTSEQFF. V is TRBV6-1 and J is TRBJ2-1; TRBD2 matches 7 bases. The CDR3 runs 12 residues. The J segment lost 10 bases and the V segment lost 5 bases, leaving 5 bases of the junction unmatched. Germline V gives CDR1 MNHNS, CDR2 SASEGT.

This chain links TRBV27 with TRBJ2-7, with TRBD2 matching over 7 bases. The CDR3 spans 14 residues. CDR1 and CDR2 from the germline V gene are MNHEY and SMNVEV (reference sequence). After removal of 2 bases from V and 3 bases from J, the junction contained 4 bases not matched to a gene. The CDR3 loop is CASSLGTTLYEQYF. CDR3 nucleotide sequence: TGTGCCAGCAGTTTAGGGACTACTCTCTACGAGCAGTACTTC.

This clonotype was counted between two and nine times. This chain links TRBV29-1 with TRBJ2-5, with D perhaps TRBD1 (6 bases). The length of the CDR3 is 11 residues. CDR1 SQVTM and CDR2 ANQGSEA come from the germline V gene. As DNA, the CDR3 is TGCAGTCACAACCAGGGGGAGACCCAGTACTTC. Translation: CSHNQGETQYF.

V is TRBV9 and J is TRBJ1-2; D unresolved. Trimming removed 0 bases at V and 1 base at J, with 10 bases between. Germline V gives CDR1 SGDLS, CDR2 YYNGEE. CDR3 length: 15 amino acids. The CDR3 DNA sequence: TGTGCCAGCAGCGTAGACGCCTCCCTTAACTATGGCTACACCTTC. It is translated as CASSVDASLNYGYTF.

This clonotype was counted only a few times. This chain links TRBV27 with TRBJ1-1; D may be TRBD1 (5 bases). The ends were cut back, 6 bases at V and 1 base at J, with 15 bases in the middle. The CDR3 extends over 15 amino acids. The V gene's germline CDR1 is MNHEY and CDR2 SMNVEV (reference sequence). CDR3 nucleotides: TGTGCCAGCAGCTATCGGGGCGGCGGGAACACTGAAGCTTTCTTT. The encoded protein is CASSYRGGGNTEAFF.

This clonotype was picked up a small number of times. The V and J genes are TRBV2 and TRBJ2-7, with D uncertain. Germline values: CDR1 SNHLY, CDR2 FYNNEI. This CDR3 comprises 17 residues. V was shortened by 0 bases and J by 0 bases, with 15 bases between the two germline ends. The CDR3 here is CASSEAIPAVFSYEQYF. Written as DNA, the CDR3 is TGTGCCAGCAGTGAAGCGATCCCGGCAGTTTTCTCCTACGAGCAGTACTTC. Combining the CDR3 with reference TRBV2 and TRBJ2-7 gives the whole variable domain EPEVTQTPSHQVTQMGQEVILRCVPISNHLYFYWYRQILGQKVEFLVSFYNNEISEKSEIFDDQFSVERPDGSNFTLKIRSTKLEDSAMYFCASSEAIPAVFSYEQYFGPGTRLTVT.

This chain joins TRBV10-3 and TRBJ2-7, with D unclear. V was pared by 2 bases and J by 1 base, with 9 bases between. The CDR3 sequence is 14 residues long. The V gene's germline CDR1 is ENHRY and CDR2 SYGVKD. In DNA, the CDR3 is TGTGCCATCAGTGAGCGGGCTGTGTCCTACGAGCAGTACTTC. This gives the protein CAISERAVSYEQYF.

A single count supports this clonotype. The CDR3 DNA reads TGTGCCAGCAGCCAATCAGACACGACGAACACTGAAGCTTTCTTT. This gives the protein CASSQSDTTNTEAFF. The chain links TRBV28 to TRBJ1-1; D is ambiguous. Germline CDR1 MDHEN, CDR2 SYDVKM. This CDR3 is built from 15 residues. V was clipped by 6 bases and J by 1 base, with 15 bases between them. The variable domain in full, completed from reference TRBV28 and TRBJ1-1, reads DVKVTQSSRYLVKRTGEKVFLECVQDMDHENMFWYRQDPGLGLRLIYFSYDVKMKEKGDIPEGYSVSREKKERFSLILESASTNQTSMYLCASSQSDTTNTEAFFGQGTRLTVV.

This clonotype was seen a few times. CDR3 bases: TGTGCCAGCAGCTCGGATCCGTACGAGCAGTACTTC. It specifies CASSSDPYEQYF. This chain links TRBV12-3 or TRBV12-4 with TRBJ2-7; D unclear. V lost 6 bases, J lost 4 bases, and 10 bases lay in between. The CDR3 length is 12 residues.

The sample holds a few counts of this clonotype. This chain connects TRBV7-9 to TRBJ2-7, with TRBD2 matching over 15 bases. This CDR3 spans 16 amino acids. Germline V lookup: CDR1 SEHNR, CDR2 FQNEAQ (reference sequence). J lost 1 base, V lost 5 bases, and 3 bases had no gene match. CDR3 sequence (DNA): TGTGCCAGCAGCACCGGACTAGCGGGAGGGTCCTACGAGCAGTACTTC. Encoded protein: CASSTGLAGGSYEQYF.

This clonotype was seen more than once but under ten times. The rearrangement uses TRBV29-1 and TRBJ1-2; the D is unclear. The V end was cut by 4 bases, the J end by 6 bases, with 12 bases between. CDR1 SQVTM and CDR2 ANQGSEA come from the germline V gene. The length of the CDR3 is 12 residues. The CDR3 here is CSVVTTPDGYTF. The CDR3 coding sequence is TGCAGCGTTGTGACCACGCCCGATGGCTACACCTTC.

The gene calls are TRBV5-1 and TRBJ1-2; possibly TRBD1 for D (5 bases). Germline V gene lookup returns CDR1 SGHRS and CDR2 YFSETQ. V dropped 4 bases and J dropped 3 bases, with 13 bases sitting between them. This CDR3 has 14 residues. The CDR3 region is CASSPQGRDYGYTF. CDR3 sequence (DNA): TGCGCCAGCAGCCCCCAGGGCAGGGACTATGGCTACACCTTC.

This clonotype was detected a few times. This chain connects TRBV29-1 to TRBJ1-2; D gene uncertain. Trimming cost V 7 bases and J 8 bases, with 14 bases left between them. CDR1 and CDR2 from the germline V gene are SQVTM and ANQGSEA. There are 11 residues in the CDR3. The CDR3 reads CSAPGGEGYTF. The CDR3 DNA sequence: TGCAGCGCCCCGGGCGGGGAGGGCTACACCTTC.

The CDR3 nucleotides are TGTGCCAGCAGTGAGAGGGACACGACAAGCGATACAGATACGCAGTATTTT. Amino acids: CASSERDTTSDTDTQYF. The chain couples TRBV2 to TRBJ2-3; TRBD1 might be the D (6 bases). Trimming pared 3 bases from V and 3 bases from J, leaving 19 bases between. CDR1 is SNHLY, CDR2 FYNNEI, per germline. This CDR3 has 17 amino acids.

This clonotype has a handful of counts. The chain joins TRBV15 to TRBJ1-1; the D is unclear. CDR3 size: 13 residues. Trimming took off 5 bases at V and 4 bases at J, with 11 bases between the two ends. Germline values: CDR1 LNHNV, CDR2 YYDKDF (reference sequence). The CDR3 coding sequence is TGTGCCACCAGCGAACGGAGGGCCACTGAAGCTTTCTTT. It encodes CATSERRATEAFF.

This clonotype was seen ten or more times. The chain combines TRBV28 with TRBJ1-1, with D possibly TRBD1 on 5 matching bases. The CDR3 has 12 residues. V dropped 6 bases and J dropped 4 bases, with 9 bases sitting between them. In germline, CDR1 is MDHEN, CDR2 SYDVKM. The chain's CDR3 is CASRGVRTEAFF. The CDR3 DNA reads as TGTGCCAGCAGAGGGGTGCGCACTGAAGCTTTCTTT.

The CDR3 loop is CAWRAGSGSSYNEQFF. The DNA for the CDR3 is TGTGCCTGGAGGGCTGGGAGCGGGAGCTCCTACAATGAGCAGTTCTTC. The chain combines TRBV30 with TRBJ2-1, with 8 bases identical to TRBD2. The CDR3 consists of 16 residues. Per the germline V gene, CDR1 is GTSNPN and CDR2 is SVGIG (reference sequence). Trimming removed 3 bases from V and 0 bases from J; junction bases left unmatched: 7.

The chain uses TRBV29-1 and TRBJ1-2, with unresolved D. Between the trimmed V and J ends, which lost 7 bases and 8 bases, there was a span of 11 bases. Germline V lookup: CDR1 SQVTM, CDR2 ANQGSEA. CDR3 size: 10 residues. CDR3 residues: CSGGLDGYTF. The CDR3 nucleotides read TGCAGCGGCGGGCTCGACGGCTACACCTTC.

This clonotype has more than one count but fewer than ten. J is TRBJ1-2 and V is TRBV20-1; possibly TRBD1 for D (5 bases). This CDR3 region has 15 residues. Trimming took off 0 bases at V and 5 bases at J, with 16 bases between the two ends. Looked up from germline, CDR1 is DFQATT and CDR2 is SNEGSKA (reference sequence). CDR3 sequence: CSARDRSRAGYGYTF. CDR3 in DNA: TGCAGTGCTAGAGATAGGAGCAGGGCGGGGTATGGCTACACCTTC.

This clonotype was detected only once. This rearrangement joins TRBV20-1 to TRBJ1-2; D is perhaps TRBD1 (6 bases). The germline CDR1 and CDR2 sequences are DFQATT and SNEGSKA (reference sequence). The V end was cut by 1 base, the J end by 1 base, with 25 bases between. The length of the CDR3 is 19 residues. The CDR3 bases are TGCAGTGCTAGAGTTCCCTCGGGTGGGGGCGATGTTTTTAACTATGGCTACACCTTC. It specifies CSARVPSGGGDVFNYGYTF.

This rearrangement joins TRBV5-1 to TRBJ1-2, with D possibly TRBD1 on 6 matching bases. This CDR3 contains 15 residues. V dropped 4 bases and J dropped 7 bases, with 20 bases sitting between them. Per germline, CDR1 SGHRS and CDR2 YFSETQ. The CDR3 loop reads CASSLPAAGASGYTF. The CDR3 region has the DNA TGCGCCAGCAGCCTGCCGGCAGCAGGGGCGAGTGGCTACACCTTC.

The genes are TRBV7-9 and TRBJ1-1; 7 nucleotides align to TRBD1. The CDR3 has 15 amino acids. Trimming cost V 5 bases and J 6 bases; bases outside gene matches: 12. Germline loops: CDR1 SEHNR, CDR2 FQNEAQ (reference sequence). The CDR3 DNA is TGTGCCAGCAGCCCTCATCAGGGGGTTCGTCCTGAAGCTTTCTTT. Translated, it gives CASSPHQGVRPEAFF.

This clonotype has just a few counts. This chain connects TRBV6-1 to TRBJ2-7; tentative D call: TRBD2 (5 bases). The CDR3 covers 16 residues. V lost 6 bases and J lost 5, with 23 bases in between. Germline V gene data show CDR1 as MNHNS and CDR2 as SASEGT. DNA for the CDR3: TGTGCCAGCAGCCCTGAATTCGGCTATAGCGCGAACGAGCAGTACTTC. It codes for CASSPEFGYSANEQYF.

The chain uses TRBV11-2 and TRBJ2-5; the match to TRBD1 covers 9 bases. The V segment lost 6 bases and the J segment 1 base; nucleotides outside the gene matches: 9. The germline CDR1 and CDR2 sequences are SGHAT and FQNNGV. The CDR3 contains 16 residues. DNA of the CDR3: TGTGCCAGCAGTTCGCGGGGACAGGGCTTCCAAGAGACCCAGTACTTC. Translated: CASSSRGQGFQETQYF.

The chain combines TRBV28 with TRBJ1-5, with a possible D match to TRBD1 (5 bases). The CDR3 contains 18 residues. The V and J ends lost 3 bases and 1 base respectively, with 19 bases between them. Looked up from germline, CDR1 is MDHEN and CDR2 is SYDVKM. CDR3 residues: CASSFGQGRESSNQPQHF. The CDR3 nucleotides read TGTGCCAGCAGTTTTGGGCAGGGTAGGGAGTCGAGCAATCAGCCCCAGCATTTT.

In nucleotides, the CDR3 is TGTGCTAGTGGTTTAGGACTAGGGCCCTACAATGAGCAGTTCTTC. It codes for CASGLGLGPYNEQFF. The chain has TRBV12-5 and TRBJ2-1, with 7 bases matching TRBD2. With 3 bases clipped from V and 2 bases from J, the junction kept 4 bases outside the gene matches. CDR1 LGHNT and CDR2 FRNRAP come from the germline V gene. This CDR3 has 15 residues.

The table lists this clonotype with many counts. The rearrangement uses TRBV2 and TRBJ1-2; a weak D match, TRBD1 (6 bases). CDR1 SNHLY and CDR2 FYNNEI come from the germline V gene. This CDR3 contains 14 residues. Trimming took off 5 bases at V and 7 bases at J, with 17 bases between the two ends. The CDR3 DNA sequence: TGTGCCAGCAGTTGGACAGTTGTCCGGGTTGGCTACACCTTC. It is translated as CASSWTVVRVGYTF.

This clonotype was observed a few times. The rearrangement joins TRBV10-3 to TRBJ2-1; 9 positions match TRBD2. The CDR3 is 15 amino acids. Trimming took 11 bases from V and 1 from J; bases not matched to a gene: 9. Germline-derived CDR1 and CDR2 are ENHRY and SYGVKD. The CDR3 loop is CAASGKVGSYNEQFF. In DNA form, the CDR3 reads TGTGCCGCTAGCGGGAAGGTAGGGTCCTACAATGAGCAGTTCTTC.

The sample holds a few counts of this clonotype. This rearrangement joins TRBV6-1 to TRBJ1-1, with D unresolved. The CDR3 contains 14 residues. The germline gives CDR1 MNHNS, CDR2 SASEGT. Between the trimmed V and J ends, which lost 5 bases and 0 bases, there was a span of 10 bases. For the CDR3, the DNA is TGTGCCAGCAGTACCCGGGAATTGAACACTGAAGCTTTCTTT. The encoded protein is CASSTRELNTEAFF.

This clonotype was seen ten or more times. V is TRBV2 and J is TRBJ1-2; 8 nucleotides line up with TRBD1. There are 14 residues in the CDR3. The junction had 14 bases not matched to a gene; V was cut back by 6 bases and J by 11 bases. Germline V gives CDR1 SNHLY, CDR2 FYNNEI. The CDR3 DNA reads TGTGCCAGCAGCTCGGTGGGGCAGGGGGCGAGGTACACCTTC. Its protein is CASSSVGQGARYTF.